This entry concerns a single T cell receptor beta chain. Original processing methods: Amplification of reference gene primers was used by the study to estimate nucleated cell counts. Using immunoSEQ multiplex PCR, the repertoire was profiled, and TCRdb retains in-frame clones only, with some absent. That table supplies the V and J calls and clone size; D and trimming were determined from the DNA. The table records about 86,000 clones, roughly 82% of them present only once. This sample was included in a study of blood T cell repertoires in COVID-19. This CDR3 has 13 amino acids. V shed 2 bases and J shed 5 bases, with 7 bases lying between them.

The receptor's source is a woman older than 75 with acute or convalescent COVID-19. The V gene is TRBV12-3 or TRBV12-4, the J gene TRBJ1-5; D not resolved. The source material was peripheral blood. This CDR3 reads CASSLLGDQPQHF. In DNA, the CDR3 is TGTGCCAGCAGTTTATTGGGCGATCAGCCCCAGCATTTT.